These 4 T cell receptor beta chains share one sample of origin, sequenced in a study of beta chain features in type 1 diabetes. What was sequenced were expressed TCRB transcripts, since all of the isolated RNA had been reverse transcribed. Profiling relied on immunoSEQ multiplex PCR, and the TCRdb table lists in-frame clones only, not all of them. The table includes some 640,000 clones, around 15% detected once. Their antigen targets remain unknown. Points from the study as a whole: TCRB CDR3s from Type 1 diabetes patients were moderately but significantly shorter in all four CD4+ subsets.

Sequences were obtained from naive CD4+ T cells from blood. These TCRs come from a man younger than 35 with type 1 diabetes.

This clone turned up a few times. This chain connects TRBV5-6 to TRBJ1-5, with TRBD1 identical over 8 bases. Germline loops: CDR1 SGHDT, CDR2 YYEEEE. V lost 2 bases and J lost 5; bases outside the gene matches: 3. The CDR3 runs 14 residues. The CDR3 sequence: CASSFGQGDQPQHF. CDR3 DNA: TGTGCCAGCAGCTTTGGACAGGGTGATCAGCCCCAGCATTTT.

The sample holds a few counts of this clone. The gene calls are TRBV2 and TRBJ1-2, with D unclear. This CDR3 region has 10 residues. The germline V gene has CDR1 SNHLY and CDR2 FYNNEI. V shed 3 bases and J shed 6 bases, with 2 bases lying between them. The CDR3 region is CASSEDGYTF. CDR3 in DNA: TGTGCCAGCAGTGAGGATGGCTACACCTTC.

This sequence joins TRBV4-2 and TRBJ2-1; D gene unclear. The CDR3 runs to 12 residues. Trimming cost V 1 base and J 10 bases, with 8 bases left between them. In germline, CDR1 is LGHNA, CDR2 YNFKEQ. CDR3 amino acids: CASSQARQEQFF. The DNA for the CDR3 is TGTGCCAGCAGCCAAGCGCGGCAGGAGCAGTTCTTC.

This CDR3 reads CASSLALNTDTQYF. DNA for the CDR3: TGTGCCAGCAGCTTAGCTCTAAACACAGATACGCAGTATTTT. The chain joins TRBV7-6 to TRBJ2-3, with D hard to call. Germline CDR1 SGHVS, CDR2 FNYEAQ. Deletions cut 0 bases from V and 2 bases from J, with 6 bases between. CDR3 size: 14 residues. The full variable domain, rest sourced from reference TRBV7-6 and TRBJ2-3, is GAGVSQSPRYKVTKRGQDVALRCDPISGHVSLYWYRQALGQGPEFLTYFNYEAQQDKSGLPNDRFSAERPEGSISTLTIQRTEQRDSAMYRCASSLALNTDTQYFGPGTRLTVL.